This entry lists 32 T cell receptor beta chains sequenced from one sample in a study of OX40 agonist ivuxolimab in advanced cancers. Assay: immunoSEQ multiplex PCR; the TCRdb copy retains only in-frame clones and omits some. Of about 68,000 clones listed, roughly four fifths are singletons. The sequenced sample was CD4+ or CD8+ T cells sorted from blood, obtained in a trial of the OX40 agonist ivuxolimab. The receptors stem from an adult with an advanced solid tumor such as melanoma, head and neck, liver or kidney cancer.

The chain joins TRBV6-6 to TRBJ2-7; 11 bases match TRBD1. V lost 6 bases and J lost 4; bases outside the gene matches: 8. Germline V gene data show CDR1 as MNHNY and CDR2 as SVGAGI (reference sequence). The CDR3 is made up of 15 amino acids. This CDR3 is CASRERTGGGYEQYF. The CDR3 bases are TGTGCCAGCAGGGAAAGGACAGGGGGCGGGTACGAGCAGTACTTC.

The gene calls are TRBV6-1 and TRBJ2-6; a possible D gene is TRBD2 (5 bases). The V end lost 2 bases, the J end lost 2 bases, and 7 bases lay between the germline ends. The V gene's germline CDR1 is MNHNS and CDR2 SASEGT. CDR3 length: 15 amino acids. The CDR3 region has the DNA TGTGCCAGCAGTGAAACGGGGACTGGGGCCAACGTCCTGACTTTC. This sequence encodes CASSETGTGANVLTF.

The chain couples TRBV19 to TRBJ2-2, with D perhaps TRBD1 or TRBD2 (5 bases each). Trimming pared 6 bases from V and 2 bases from J, leaving 10 bases between. The CDR3 contains 14 residues. Germline assignment: CDR1 LNHDA and CDR2 SQIVND (reference sequence). CDR3 sequence: CASRRDGNTGELFF. The CDR3 bases are TGTGCCAGTAGACGGGACGGTAACACCGGGGAGCTGTTTTTT.

The chain employs TRBV7-3 and TRBJ2-2, with D unresolved. Germline CDR1 and CDR2: SGHTA and FQGTGA. The CDR3 has 13 amino acids. Trimming cost V 1 base and J 3 bases, with 3 bases left between them. The CDR3 is CASSLSYTGELFF. CDR3 bases: TGTGCCAGCAGCTTAAGTTACACCGGGGAGCTGTTTTTT.

The chain links TRBV7-8 to TRBJ2-3; D unclear. V was cut by 3 bases and J by 0 bases, with 13 bases left in between. The CDR3 length is 16 residues. Germline V gene lookup returns CDR1 SGHVS and CDR2 FQNEAQ. This CDR3 reads CASSFRAISSTDTQYF. The DNA of the CDR3 is TGTGCCAGCAGCTTCCGGGCTATTTCTAGCACAGATACGCAGTATTTT. Full variable domain (outside the CDR3, taken from reference TRBV7-8 and TRBJ2-3): GAGVSQSPRYKVAKRGQDVALRCDPISGHVSLFWYQQALGQGPEFLTYFQNEAQLDKSGLPSDRFFAERPEGSVSTLKIQRTQQEDSAVYLCASSFRAISSTDTQYFGPGTRLTVL.

This sequence joins TRBV7-2 and TRBJ2-1; D ambiguous. The CDR3 totals 15 residues. With 5 bases removed from V and 0 bases from J, the gap between germline ends came to 11 bases. Germline V gene sequence: CDR1 SGHTA, CDR2 FQGNSA. CDR3 coding DNA: TGTGCCAGCAGCCCCGTCGGAAGCTCCTACAATGAGCAGTTCTTC. Translation: CASSPVGSSYNEQFF.

The chain joins TRBV30 to TRBJ1-2; D gene uncertain. The ends were cut back, 5 bases at V and 4 bases at J, with 14 bases in the middle. This CDR3 is built from 13 residues. Germline V gene data show CDR1 as GTSNPN and CDR2 as SVGIG (reference sequence). As DNA, the CDR3 is TGTGCCTGGGGGAATGGGCCCTCCTATGGCTACACCTTC. Amino acids: CAWGNGPSYGYTF.

This clone was counted a single time. The chain has TRBV7-6 and TRBJ2-7; TRBD1 matches at 9 bases. Trimming took 5 bases from V and 2 from J; bases not matched to a gene: 10. Germline lookup yields CDR1 SGHVS and CDR2 FNYEAQ. The CDR3 runs 16 residues. The CDR3 bases are TGTGCCAGCAGCCCTGGGCCGGGGACAGGGCCCTACGAGCAGTACGTC. Its protein is CASSPGPGTGPYEQYV.

Only one count was recorded for this clone. This sequence joins TRBV6-1 and TRBJ1-4; the match to TRBD1 covers 12 bases. V gave up 11 bases and J gave up 7 bases; unmatched junction bases: 5. The CDR3 contains 13 residues. CDR1 and CDR2 (germline): MNHNS, SASEGT. The CDR3 protein is CAVRDRGREKLFF. CDR3 DNA sequence: TGTGCCGTTAGGGACAGGGGGCGTGAAAAACTGTTTTTT.

The chain uses TRBV19 and TRBJ1-4; D ambiguous. CDR1 and CDR2 from the germline V gene are LNHDA and SQIVND (reference sequence). V was cut by 1 base and J by 0 bases, with 6 bases left in between. This CDR3 region has 15 residues. For the CDR3, the DNA is TGTGCCAGTAGTATAGGGGGAACAACTAATGAAAAACTGTTTTTT. Translated, it gives CASSIGGTTNEKLFF. Full variable domain (remainder filled in from reference TRBV19 and TRBJ1-4): DGGITQSPKYLFRKEGQNVTLSCEQNLNHDAMYWYRQDPGQGLRLIYYSQIVNDFQKGDIAEGYSVSREKKESFPLTVTSAQKNPTAFYLCASSIGGTTNEKLFFGSGTQLSVL.

The genes are TRBV5-6 and TRBJ2-3; no firm D call. This CDR3 is 16 amino acids long. In germline, CDR1 is SGHDT, CDR2 YYEEEE. The V gene lost 3 bases and the J gene lost 0 bases, with 14 bases spanning the gap. DNA of the CDR3: TGTGCCAGCAGCTCAAGGACCAAAATAAGCACAGATACGCAGTATTTT. The encoded protein is CASSSRTKISTDTQYF.

The rearrangement uses TRBV2 and TRBJ2-6; the D gene is possibly TRBD2 (6 bases). The CDR3 has 16 residues. Per germline, CDR1 SNHLY and CDR2 FYNNEI. The V gene lost 6 bases and the J gene lost 0 bases, with 12 bases spanning the gap. DNA of the CDR3: TGTGCCAGCAGCGGGAGCACCTTCTCTGGGGCCAACGTCCTGACTTTC. It codes for CASSGSTFSGANVLTF.

This clone was found once. This chain joins TRBV6-4 and TRBJ2-1; D is unclear. Germline V lookup: CDR1 MRHNA, CDR2 SNTAGT. CDR3 length: 17 residues. Trimming pared 7 bases from V and 8 bases from J, leaving 27 bases between. This CDR3 is CASTMIVGKGRPHEQFF. In DNA, the CDR3 is TGTGCCAGCACCATGATAGTGGGGAAGGGTCGGCCCCATGAGCAGTTCTTC.

The chain carries TRBV2 and TRBJ1-2; D gene unclear. Germline CDR1 is SNHLY and CDR2 is FYNNEI. The CDR3 consists of 12 residues. V lost 5 bases to trimming and J lost 8 bases, with 12 bases between them. The CDR3 loop is CASSPNRVGYTF. The CDR3 region has the DNA TGTGCCAGCAGTCCGAATAGGGTCGGCTACACCTTC.

With respect to this clone: This sample also contains other DNA sequences that code for the same CDR3. The chain is built from TRBV5-4 and TRBJ1-2, with D uncertain. CDR1 SGHNT and CDR2 YYREEE come from the germline V gene (reference sequence). V shed 0 bases and J shed 2 bases, with 5 bases lying between them. The CDR3 is 13 residues long. The CDR3 DNA is TGTGCCAGCAGCTTGGACAGAAACTATGGCTACACCTTC. It translates to CASSLDRNYGYTF. Full variable domain (outside the CDR3, taken from reference TRBV5-4 and TRBJ1-2): ETGVTQSPTHLIKTRGQQVTLRCSSQSGHNTVSWYQQALGQGPQFIFQYYREEENGRGNFPPRFSGLQFPNYSSELNVNALELDDSALYLCASSLDRNYGYTFGSGTRLTVV.

This clone was detected ten times or more. The V and J genes are TRBV29-1 and TRBJ1-1; D might be TRBD1 (6 bases). The ends were cut back, 7 bases at V and 2 bases at J, with 14 bases in the middle. Germline assignment: CDR1 SQVTM and CDR2 ANQGSEA. This CDR3 spans 13 amino acids. Here the CDR3 reads CSAADSRNTEAFF. As DNA, the CDR3 is TGCAGCGCCGCGGACAGCAGAAACACTGAAGCTTTCTTT.

The CDR3 region has the DNA TGTGCCAGCAGCTCCGGGTCCAGCGGGCTGTTTTTT. It is translated as CASSSGSSGLFF. V usage is TRBV6-5 and J usage is TRBJ2-2, with D tentatively TRBD2 (5 bases). V dropped 6 bases and J dropped 13 bases, with 15 bases sitting between them. Germline V CDR1 and CDR2: MNHEY, SVGAGI. The CDR3 has 12 amino acids.

This rearrangement joins TRBV28 to TRBJ2-2; D perhaps matches TRBD1 (5 bases). Per the germline V gene, CDR1 is MDHEN and CDR2 is SYDVKM. V was shortened by 5 bases and J by 5 bases, with 15 bases between the two germline ends. This CDR3 region has 15 residues. The CDR3 DNA reads as TGTGCCAGCAGTCCACCCCCCCCAGGGACCGGGGAGCTGTTTTTT. Its translation: CASSPPPPGTGELFF.

The chain employs TRBV2 and TRBJ1-2; maybe TRBD1 (6 bases). Trimming took 3 bases from V and 4 from J, leaving 15 bases between them. The CDR3 runs 15 residues. Germline CDR1 reads SNHLY; CDR2 reads FYNNEI. The CDR3 loop reads CASSEGGDMGYGYTF. CDR3 DNA sequence: TGTGCCAGCAGTGAGGGCGGGGACATGGGCTATGGCTACACCTTC.

The chain uses TRBV18 and TRBJ2-3; 8 bases line up with TRBD2. J was trimmed by 0 bases and V by 1 base; bases with no gene match: 6. This CDR3 contains 17 residues. From germline, CDR1 is KGHSH and CDR2 LQKENI. The CDR3 DNA follows: TGTGCCAGCTCACCACGGGCTAGCGGGTTTAGCACAGATACGCAGTATTTT. This gives the protein CASSPRASGFSTDTQYF.

Points on this clone: Other DNA sequences in this sample translate to the same CDR3. This chain joins TRBV30 and TRBJ1-5, with a possible D match to TRBD1 (5 bases). The germline CDR1 and CDR2 sequences are GTSNPN and SVGIG (reference sequence). Trimming left V 0 bases short and J 5 bases short, with 8 bases between. The length of the CDR3 is 13 residues. The CDR3 DNA reads TGTGCCTGGAGTGTTCAGGGTGATCAGCCCCAGCATTTT. Translating gives CAWSVQGDQPQHF.

The chain couples TRBV19 to TRBJ2-7, with unresolved D. With 5 bases removed from V and 7 bases from J, the gap between germline ends came to 15 bases. CDR3 length equals 13 residues. From germline, CDR1 is LNHDA and CDR2 SQIVND (reference sequence). The CDR3 spells CASSFSRASEQYF. The CDR3 nucleotides read TGTGCCAGTAGTTTCTCACGGGCCAGTGAGCAGTACTTC.

This clone was observed a few times. CDR3 sequence reads: CASSAGQVILSSGNTIYF. The DNA for the CDR3 is TGTGCCAGCAGTGCGGGACAAGTAATTTTGAGCTCTGGAAACACCATATATTTT. The V and J genes are TRBV6-1 and TRBJ1-3; D might be TRBD1 (6 bases). The ends were cut back, 4 bases at V and 0 bases at J, with 19 bases in the middle. Germline V gene data show CDR1 as MNHNS and CDR2 as SASEGT. The CDR3 extends over 18 amino acids.

This clone turned up a few times. The gene calls are TRBV28 and TRBJ2-7, with D uncertain. The germline V gene has CDR1 MDHEN and CDR2 SYDVKM. V lost 5 bases and J 3 bases, leaving 11 bases between the germline ends. The CDR3 has 13 residues. The CDR3 DNA reads TGTGCCAGCAGTGGATTTGGATACTACGAGCAGTACTTC. Protein sequence: CASSGFGYYEQYF. The variable domain in full, with the rest retrieved from reference TRBV28 and TRBJ2-7, is DVKVTQSSRYLVKRTGEKVFLECVQDMDHENMFWYRQDPGLGLRLIYFSYDVKMKEKGDIPEGYSVSREKKERFSLILESASTNQTSMYLCASSGFGYYEQYFGPGTRLTVT.

This sequence joins TRBV6-6 and TRBJ2-3, with D perhaps assigned TRBD1 or TRBD2 (5 bases each). Germline loops: CDR1 MNHNY, CDR2 SVGAGI (reference sequence). This CDR3 region has 16 residues. V shed 6 bases and J shed 5 bases, with 21 bases lying between them. The CDR3, as DNA: TGTGCCAGCAGGCACGATCCGGGGCCCGGAGGAGATACGCAGTATTTT. Translating it yields CASRHDPGPGGDTQYF.

The rearrangement links TRBV7-2 to TRBJ2-1, with 16 bases that match TRBD2. CDR3 length: 18 amino acids. Per the germline V gene, CDR1 is SGHTA and CDR2 is FQGNSA. The ends lost 5 bases at V and 1 base at J; junction bases unmatched: 5. The CDR3 loop is CASSPGLAGGGSYNEQFF. In nucleotides, the CDR3 is TGTGCCAGCAGCCCGGGACTAGCGGGAGGGGGGTCCTACAATGAGCAGTTCTTC.

This chain joins TRBV19 and TRBJ1-1; TRBD1 agrees at 11 bases. This CDR3 contains 16 residues. Germline trimming cut 5 bases from V and 4 bases from J; bases unmatched to any gene: 9. Germline values: CDR1 LNHDA, CDR2 SQIVND (reference sequence). CDR3 protein: CASSPRTGGFSTEAFF. DNA of the CDR3: TGTGCCAGTAGTCCAAGGACAGGGGGCTTCTCCACTGAAGCTTTCTTT.

The gene calls are TRBV19 and TRBJ2-3, with TRBD2 matching over 8 bases. CDR3 length: 15 residues. Losses at the gene ends were 6 bases for V and 6 bases for J; bases not matched to a gene: 11. The germline V gene has CDR1 LNHDA and CDR2 SQIVND (reference sequence). CDR3 DNA sequence: TGTGCCAGTAGCAGAAGCGGGGGTATCGGGGATACGCAGTATTTT. This codes for CASSRSGGIGDTQYF.

The chain links TRBV18 to TRBJ1-2; possibly TRBD1 for D (5 bases). Germline CDR1 KGHSH, CDR2 LQKENI. The CDR3 sequence is 13 residues long. Trimming removed 3 bases from V and 3 bases from J, with 8 bases in between. The CDR3 protein is CASSPGGDYGYTF. DNA of the CDR3: TGTGCCAGCTCACCCGGGGGTGACTATGGCTACACCTTC.

The chain recombines TRBV7-9 with TRBJ1-1, with no clear D. Trimming stripped 1 base from V and 1 base from J, with 10 bases between. The CDR3 sequence is 15 residues long. CDR1 is SEHNR and CDR2 is FQNEAQ in the germline V gene (reference sequence). This CDR3 is CASSLGLTQNTEAFF. CDR3 coding DNA: TGTGCCAGCAGCTTAGGCCTGACTCAGAACACTGAAGCTTTCTTT.

In its sample, this clone ranks as medium-sized. The chain recombines TRBV19 with TRBJ1-5, with D possibly matching TRBD1 (6 bases). This CDR3 region has 15 residues. Germline V lookup: CDR1 LNHDA, CDR2 SQIVND (reference sequence). The V end was cut by 5 bases, the J end by 5 bases, with 16 bases between. The CDR3 loop is CASSPWAQGDQPQHF. CDR3 in DNA: TGTGCCAGTAGTCCTTGGGCACAGGGTGATCAGCCCCAGCATTTT.

This clone has at least ten counts. The V gene is TRBV5-6, the J gene TRBJ1-2, with D uncertain. V lost 4 bases and J 5 bases, leaving 9 bases between the germline ends. The V gene's germline CDR1 is SGHDT and CDR2 YYEEEE. The CDR3 has 12 amino acids. Here the CDR3 reads CASSDEGYGYTF. CDR3 in DNA: TGTGCCAGCAGCGATGAGGGATATGGCTACACCTTC.